The present entry profiles one TCR beta chain with its context. What it recognizes is unknown. This sample is part of a study of long-term antiretroviral therapy in people with HIV. Study outcomes and limitations: Compared with controls, HIV repertoires showed narrower CDR3 length ranges. Diversity measured after ART increased yet remained under transplant donor controls.

Treatment locations for all participants with HIV were in the United States. Version v3.0 of the immunoSEQ assay ran at survey level. The data were produced by immunoSEQ multiplex PCR, yet TCRdb's version contains in-frame clones alone and is incomplete. The repertoire consists of roughly 32,000 clones, with 65% to 90% occurring once and the leading ten covering about 4.4%. Between the trimmed V and J ends, which lost 0 bases and 6 bases, there was a span of 4 bases. CDR3 length: 11 residues. CDR1 and CDR2 (germline): SGHDT, YYEEEE. The chain combines TRBV5-6 with TRBJ2-7; D is ambiguous. The receptor's source is a man in his late teens or twenties with HIV. Here the sequenced sample was unsorted PBMCs, taken approximately 3.3 years after starting antiretroviral therapy. CDR3 nucleotides: TGTGCCAGCAGCTTGGTCTCCGAGCAGTACTTC. Protein product: CASSLVSEQYF.